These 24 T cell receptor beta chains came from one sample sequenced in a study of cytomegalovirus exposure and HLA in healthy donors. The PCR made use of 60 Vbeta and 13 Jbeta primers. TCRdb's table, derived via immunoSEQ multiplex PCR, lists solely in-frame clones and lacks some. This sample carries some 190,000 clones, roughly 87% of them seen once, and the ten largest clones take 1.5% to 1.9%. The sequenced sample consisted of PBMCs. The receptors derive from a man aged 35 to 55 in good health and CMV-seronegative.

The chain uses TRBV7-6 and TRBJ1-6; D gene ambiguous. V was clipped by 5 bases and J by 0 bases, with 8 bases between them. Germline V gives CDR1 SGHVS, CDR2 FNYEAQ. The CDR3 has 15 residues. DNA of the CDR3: TGTGCCAGCAGCGCCGAGAGCTCCTATAATTCACCCCTCCACTTT. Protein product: CASSAESSYNSPLHF.

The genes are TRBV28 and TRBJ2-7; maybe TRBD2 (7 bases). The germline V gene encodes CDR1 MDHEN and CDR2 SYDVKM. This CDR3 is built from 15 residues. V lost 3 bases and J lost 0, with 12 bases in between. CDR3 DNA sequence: TGTGCCAGCAGTTTGGGGGGGGCCACCTCCTACGAGCAGTACTTC. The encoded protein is CASSLGGATSYEQYF. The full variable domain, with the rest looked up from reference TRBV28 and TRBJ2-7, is DVKVTQSSRYLVKRTGEKVFLECVQDMDHENMFWYRQDPGLGLRLIYFSYDVKMKEKGDIPEGYSVSREKKERFSLILESASTNQTSMYLCASSLGGATSYEQYFGPGTRLTVT.

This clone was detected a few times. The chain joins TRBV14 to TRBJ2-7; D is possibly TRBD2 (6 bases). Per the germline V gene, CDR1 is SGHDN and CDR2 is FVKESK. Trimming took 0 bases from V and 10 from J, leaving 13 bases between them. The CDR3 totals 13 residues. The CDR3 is CASSQDWTGDQYF. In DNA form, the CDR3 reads TGTGCCAGCAGCCAAGATTGGACGGGAGATCAGTACTTC.

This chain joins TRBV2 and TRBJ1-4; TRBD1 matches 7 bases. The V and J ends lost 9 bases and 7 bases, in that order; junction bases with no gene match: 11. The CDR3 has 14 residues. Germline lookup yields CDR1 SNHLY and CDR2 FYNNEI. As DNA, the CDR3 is TGTGCCAGGGAAAGGAGGGGGCAGCGTGAAAAACTGTTTTTT. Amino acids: CARERRGQREKLFF.

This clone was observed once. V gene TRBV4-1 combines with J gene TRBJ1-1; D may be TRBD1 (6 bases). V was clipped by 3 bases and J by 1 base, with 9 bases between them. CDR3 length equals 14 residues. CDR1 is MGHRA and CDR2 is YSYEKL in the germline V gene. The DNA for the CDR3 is TGCGCCAGCAGCCAGATAGGGGGGAACACTGAAGCTTTCTTT. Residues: CASSQIGGNTEAFF.

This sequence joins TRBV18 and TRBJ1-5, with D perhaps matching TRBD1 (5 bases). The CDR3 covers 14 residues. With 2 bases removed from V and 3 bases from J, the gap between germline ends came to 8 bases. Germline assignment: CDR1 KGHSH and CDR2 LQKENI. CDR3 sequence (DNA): TGTGCCAGCTCACCAGGACATAACAATCAGCCCCAGCATTTT. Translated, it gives CASSPGHNNQPQHF. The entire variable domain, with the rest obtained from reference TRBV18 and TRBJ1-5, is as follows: NAGVMQNPRHLVRRRGQEARLRCSPMKGHSHVYWYRQLPEEGLKFMVYLQKENIIDESGMPKERFSAEFPKEGPSILRIQQVVRGDSAAYFCASSPGHNNQPQHFGDGTRLSIL.

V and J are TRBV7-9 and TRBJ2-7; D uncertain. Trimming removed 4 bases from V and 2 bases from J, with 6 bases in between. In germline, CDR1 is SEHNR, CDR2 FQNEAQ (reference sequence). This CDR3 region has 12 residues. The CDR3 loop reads CASSSPPYEQYF. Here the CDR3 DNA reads TGTGCCAGCAGCTCTCCCCCCTACGAGCAGTACTTC. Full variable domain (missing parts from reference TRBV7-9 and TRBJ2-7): DTGVSQNPRHKITKRGQNVTFRCDPISEHNRLYWYRQTLGQGPEFLTYFQNEAQLEKSRLLSDRFSAERPKGSFSTLEIQRTEQGDSAMYLCASSSPPYEQYFGPGTRLTVT.

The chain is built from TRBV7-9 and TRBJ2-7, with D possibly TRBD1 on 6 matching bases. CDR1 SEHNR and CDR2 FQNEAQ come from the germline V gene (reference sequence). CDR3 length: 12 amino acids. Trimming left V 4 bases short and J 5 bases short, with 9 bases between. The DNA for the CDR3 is TGTGCCAGCAGCTCCTACAGGGACGAGCAGTACTTC. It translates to CASSSYRDEQYF.

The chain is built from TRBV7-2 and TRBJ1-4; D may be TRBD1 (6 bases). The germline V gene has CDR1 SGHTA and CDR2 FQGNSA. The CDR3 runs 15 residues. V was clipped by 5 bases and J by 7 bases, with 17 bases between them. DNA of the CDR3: TGTGCCAGCAGCCCCGGCGCAGGGGCGACTGAAAAACTGTTTTTT. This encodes CASSPGAGATEKLFF.

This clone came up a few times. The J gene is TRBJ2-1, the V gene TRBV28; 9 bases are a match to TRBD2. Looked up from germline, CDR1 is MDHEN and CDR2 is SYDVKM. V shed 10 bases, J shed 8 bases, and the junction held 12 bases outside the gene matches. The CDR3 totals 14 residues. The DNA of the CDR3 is TGTGCCACCGGGGGGCGGACTAGCGTCGATGAGCAGTTCTTC. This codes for CATGGRTSVDEQFF.

The CDR3: CASSTRPGQSSYEQYF. CDR3 nucleotides: TGTGCCAGCAGCACTCGACCGGGACAGAGCTCCTACGAGCAGTACTTC. V gene TRBV9 combines with J gene TRBJ2-7, with TRBD1 matching 7 bases. The CDR3 runs to 16 residues. V was clipped by 4 bases and J by 0 bases; unmatched bases: 10. Germline V gene sequence: CDR1 SGDLS, CDR2 YYNGEE.

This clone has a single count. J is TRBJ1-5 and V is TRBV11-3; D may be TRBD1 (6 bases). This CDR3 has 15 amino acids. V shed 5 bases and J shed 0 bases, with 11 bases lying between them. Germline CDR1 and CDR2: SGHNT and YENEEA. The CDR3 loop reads CASSLGQYSNQPQHF. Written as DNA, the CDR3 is TGTGCCAGCAGCCTAGGACAGTATAGCAATCAGCCCCAGCATTTT.

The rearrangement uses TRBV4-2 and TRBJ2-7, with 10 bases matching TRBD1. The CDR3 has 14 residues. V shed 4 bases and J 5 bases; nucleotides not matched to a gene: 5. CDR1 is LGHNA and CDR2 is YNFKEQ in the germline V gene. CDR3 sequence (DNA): TGTGCCAGCAGCCTGCCCGGGACAGGGGACGAGCAGTACTTC. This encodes CASSLPGTGDEQYF.

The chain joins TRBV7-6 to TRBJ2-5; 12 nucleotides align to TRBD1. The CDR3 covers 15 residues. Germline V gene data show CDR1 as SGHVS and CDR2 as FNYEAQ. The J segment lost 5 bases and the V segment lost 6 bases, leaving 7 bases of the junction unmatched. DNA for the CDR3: TGTGCCAGCAGACCAGGGACAGGGGGCATGGAGACCCAGTACTTC. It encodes CASRPGTGGMETQYF.

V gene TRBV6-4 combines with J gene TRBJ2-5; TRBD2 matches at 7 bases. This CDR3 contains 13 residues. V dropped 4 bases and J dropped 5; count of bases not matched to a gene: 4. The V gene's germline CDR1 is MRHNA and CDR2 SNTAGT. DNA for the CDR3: TGTGCCAGCAGTGGGGACTATGGGGAGACCCAGTACTTC. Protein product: CASSGDYGETQYF.

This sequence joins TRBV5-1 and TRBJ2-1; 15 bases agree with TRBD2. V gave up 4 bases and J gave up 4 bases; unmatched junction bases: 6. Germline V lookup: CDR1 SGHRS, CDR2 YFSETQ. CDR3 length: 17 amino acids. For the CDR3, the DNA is TGCGCCAGCAGCCCCCCGGGACTAGCGGGGGGATACAATGAGCAGTTCTTC. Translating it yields CASSPPGLAGGYNEQFF.

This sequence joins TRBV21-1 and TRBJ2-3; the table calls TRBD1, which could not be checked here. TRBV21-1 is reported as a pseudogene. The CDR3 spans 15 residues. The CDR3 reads CASSRTGQATDTQYF. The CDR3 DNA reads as TGTGCCAGCAGCCGAACGGGACAGGCAACAGATACGCAGTATTTT.

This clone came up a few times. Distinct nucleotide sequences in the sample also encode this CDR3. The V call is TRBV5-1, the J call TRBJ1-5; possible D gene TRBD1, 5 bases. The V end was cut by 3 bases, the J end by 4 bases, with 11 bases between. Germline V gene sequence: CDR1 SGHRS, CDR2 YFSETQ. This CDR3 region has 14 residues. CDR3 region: CASSSMGGNQPQHF. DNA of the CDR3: TGCGCCAGCAGCTCTATGGGGGGGAATCAGCCCCAGCATTTT. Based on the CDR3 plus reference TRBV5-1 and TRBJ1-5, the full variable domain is KAGVTQTPRYLIKTRGQQVTLSCSPISGHRSVSWYQQTPGQGLQFLFEYFSETQRNKGNFPGRFSGRQFSNSRSEMNVSTLELGDSALYLCASSSMGGNQPQHFGDGTRLSIL.

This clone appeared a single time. The CDR3 bases are TGTGCCAGCGGAGGGACAGGTCGTGGCTACACCTTC. It translates to CASGGTGRGYTF. This chain links TRBV27 with TRBJ1-2; 8 bases map to TRBD1. The ends lost 8 bases at V and 7 bases at J; junction bases unmatched: 6. CDR1 MNHEY and CDR2 SMNVEV come from the germline V gene (reference sequence). There are 12 residues in the CDR3.

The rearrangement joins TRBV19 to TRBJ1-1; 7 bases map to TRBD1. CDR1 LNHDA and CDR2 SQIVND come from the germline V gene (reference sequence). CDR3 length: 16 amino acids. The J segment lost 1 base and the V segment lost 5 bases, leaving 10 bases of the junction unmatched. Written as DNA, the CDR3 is TGTGCCAGTAGTCGGAGGGGGCATTGGTCGAACACTGAAGCTTTCTTT. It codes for CASSRRGHWSNTEAFF.

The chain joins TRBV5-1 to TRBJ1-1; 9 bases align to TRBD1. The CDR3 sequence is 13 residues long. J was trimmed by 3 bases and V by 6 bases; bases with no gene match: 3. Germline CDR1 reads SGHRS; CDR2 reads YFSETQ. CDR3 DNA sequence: TGCGCCAGCACGACAGGGGGGGACACTGAAGCTTTCTTT. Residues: CASTTGGDTEAFF.

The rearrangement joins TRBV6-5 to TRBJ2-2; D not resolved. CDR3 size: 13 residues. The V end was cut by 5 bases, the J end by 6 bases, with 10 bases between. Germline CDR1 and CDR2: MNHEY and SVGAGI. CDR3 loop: CASSPIISGELFF. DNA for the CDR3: TGTGCCAGCAGTCCTATTATATCCGGGGAGCTGTTTTTT.

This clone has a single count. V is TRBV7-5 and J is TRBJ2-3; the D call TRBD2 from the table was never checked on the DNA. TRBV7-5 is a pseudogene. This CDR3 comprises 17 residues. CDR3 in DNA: TGTGCCAGAAGTTCCCCCGGCGGGAGCCCCTGCACAGATACGCAGTATTTT. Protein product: CARSSPGGSPCTDTQYF.

The CDR3 nucleotides are TGTGCCACCAGCAGAGTTGGCAGCCGGGCAACTAATGAAAAACTGTTTTTT. It encodes CATSRVGSRATNEKLFF. This chain joins TRBV15 and TRBJ1-4, with D unresolved. This CDR3 has 17 amino acids. V was trimmed by 1 base and J by 0 bases, leaving 12 bases between them. Germline-derived CDR1 and CDR2 are LNHNV and YYDKDF (reference sequence).